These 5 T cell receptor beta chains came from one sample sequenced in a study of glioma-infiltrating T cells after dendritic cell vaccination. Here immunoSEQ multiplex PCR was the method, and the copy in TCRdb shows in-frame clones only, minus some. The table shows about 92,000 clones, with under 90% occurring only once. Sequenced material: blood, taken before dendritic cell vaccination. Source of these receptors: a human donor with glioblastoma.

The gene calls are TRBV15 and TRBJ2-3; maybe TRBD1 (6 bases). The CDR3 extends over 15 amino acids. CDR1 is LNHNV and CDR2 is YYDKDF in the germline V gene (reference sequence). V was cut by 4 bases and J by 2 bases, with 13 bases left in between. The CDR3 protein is CATSTLDRNTDTQYF. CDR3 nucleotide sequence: TGTGCCACCAGCACACTTGACAGGAACACAGATACGCAGTATTTT.

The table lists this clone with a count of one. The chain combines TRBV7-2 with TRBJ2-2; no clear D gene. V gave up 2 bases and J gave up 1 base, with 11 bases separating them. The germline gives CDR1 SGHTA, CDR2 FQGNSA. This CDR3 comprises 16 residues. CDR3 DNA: TGTGCCAGCAGCTTAACACATCTGATGAACACCGGGGAGCTGTTTTTT. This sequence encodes CASSLTHLMNTGELFF.

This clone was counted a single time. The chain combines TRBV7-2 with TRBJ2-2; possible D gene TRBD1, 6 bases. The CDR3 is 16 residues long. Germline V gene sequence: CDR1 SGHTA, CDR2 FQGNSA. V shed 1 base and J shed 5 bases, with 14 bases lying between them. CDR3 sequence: CASSLGRTGLTGELFF. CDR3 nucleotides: TGTGCCAGCAGCTTAGGGAGAACAGGGCTTACCGGGGAGCTGTTTTTT.

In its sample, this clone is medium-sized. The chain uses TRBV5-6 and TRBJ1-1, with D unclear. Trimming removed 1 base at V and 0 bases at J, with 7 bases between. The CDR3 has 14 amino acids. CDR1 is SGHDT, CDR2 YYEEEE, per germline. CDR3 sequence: CASSLRGVNTEAFF. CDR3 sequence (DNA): TGTGCCAGCAGCTTGCGTGGAGTGAACACTGAAGCTTTCTTT.

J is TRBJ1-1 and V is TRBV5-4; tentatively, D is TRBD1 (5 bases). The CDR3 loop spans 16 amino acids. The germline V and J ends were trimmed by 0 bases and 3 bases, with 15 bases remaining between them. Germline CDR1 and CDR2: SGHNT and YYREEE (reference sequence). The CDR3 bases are TGTGCCAGCAGCTTGGCCGCGAAGGGAGGGGACACTGAAGCTTTCTTT. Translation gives CASSLAAKGGDTEAFF.